These 19 T cell receptor beta chains were sequenced from one sample in a study of spatial heterogeneity in lung cancer (dated by TCRdb to about 2019). The method was 5' RACE. The instrument was a NextSeq 500. TCRdb passed the public sequencing reads through fastp at Q25 and MiXCR, retaining productive beta sequences. Rows with one shared CDR3 protein collapse into an entry with the most common genes and DNA. Counted in this sample were some 2,100 distinct CDR3 sequences; approximately 21% of them appeared once. The ten biggest clones cover 40% to 55% of the sample. Sample time point, as interpreted from the label and publication: sample taken at primary tumor resection. For TCR sequencing, whole RNA was extracted from tumor and nontumor lung tissue, or from cryopreserved PBMC samples, and no cell sorting was done. The specimen comprised PBMCs, sampled at surgery. Source of these receptors: a male donor with early-stage non-small cell lung cancer.

The V call is TRBV12-3 or TRBV12-4, the J call TRBJ2-4; no definite D call. The V gene lost 5 bases and the J gene lost 6 bases, with 8 bases spanning the gap. The length of the CDR3 is 12 residues. Here the CDR3 reads CASSPDRNIQYF. The CDR3 region has the DNA TGTGCCAGCAGTCCAGATAGAAACATTCAGTACTTC.

The table lists this clonotype with many counts. CDR3 region: CASTTGSSGNTIYF. Written as DNA, the CDR3 is TGTGCCAGTACCACAGGGAGCTCTGGAAACACCATATATTTT. This chain joins TRBV19 and TRBJ1-3; a possible D gene is TRBD1 (6 bases). The CDR3 runs to 14 residues. The V end lost 7 bases, the J end lost 0 bases, and 10 bases lay between the germline ends. Germline CDR1 and CDR2: LNHDA and SQIVND (reference sequence).

In this sample, this clonotype is medium-sized. This CDR3 is CASSVTTAITEAFF. The CDR3 DNA sequence: TGCGCCAGCAGCGTTACAACTGCGATCACTGAAGCTTTCTTT. The J gene is TRBJ1-1, the V gene TRBV5-1; D call uncertain. The CDR3 length is 14 residues. The germline gives CDR1 SGHRS, CDR2 YFSETQ. Between the trimmed V and J ends, which lost 4 bases and 4 bases, there was a span of 14 bases. The full variable domain, rest sourced from reference TRBV5-1 and TRBJ1-1, is KAGVTQTPRYLIKTRGQQVTLSCSPISGHRSVSWYQQTPGQGLQFLFEYFSETQRNKGNFPGRFSGRQFSNSRSEMNVSTLELGDSALYLCASSVTTAITEAFFGQGTRLTVV.

This clonotype is judged hyperexpanded. The gene calls are TRBV6-5 and TRBJ2-7; D is possibly TRBD1 (5 bases). CDR3 size: 14 residues. In germline, CDR1 is MNHEY, CDR2 SVGAGI. Trimming pared 2 bases from V and 3 bases from J, leaving 11 bases between. This chain's CDR3 is CASSYGAEFYEQYF. In DNA, the CDR3 is TGTGCCAGCAGTTACGGGGCGGAATTCTACGAGCAGTACTTC.

By frequency in the sample, this clonotype is medium-sized. The genes are TRBV6-5 and TRBJ2-6, with 8 nucleotides matching TRBD2. The CDR3 is 18 amino acids. The J segment lost 0 bases and the V segment lost 2 bases, leaving 6 bases of the junction unmatched. Germline V CDR1 and CDR2: MNHEY, SVGAGI. The CDR3, as DNA: TGTGCCAGCAGTTACGGTGGCGGGGGGTACTCTGGGGCCAACGTCCTGACTTTC. This translates into CASSYGGGGYSGANVLTF.

This clonotype was found many times. The V call is TRBV9, the J call TRBJ1-2; D unclear. This CDR3 comprises 14 residues. V was cut by 0 bases and J by 9 bases, with 15 bases left in between. Germline CDR1 and CDR2: SGDLS and YYNGEE. The CDR3 region is CASSVDGNLPRYTF. The CDR3 nucleotides read TGTGCCAGCAGCGTAGACGGCAATCTACCTCGCTACACCTTC.

The rearrangement joins TRBV3-1 to TRBJ2-7; 9 bases are shared with TRBD2. CDR1 is LGHDT and CDR2 is YNNKEL in the germline V gene (reference sequence). The CDR3 is made up of 14 amino acids. V gave up 1 base and J gave up 4 bases; unmatched junction bases: 2. This chain's CDR3 is CASSQVSGSYEQYF. The CDR3 bases are TGTGCCAGCAGCCAAGTTAGCGGGAGTTACGAGCAGTACTTC.

This clonotype was picked up many times. The gene calls are TRBV7-3 and TRBJ2-6; no firm D call. CDR1 SGHTA and CDR2 FQGTGA come from the germline V gene. The CDR3 is 15 residues long. V was pared by 1 base and J by 0 bases, with 4 bases between. DNA of the CDR3: TGTGCCAGCAGCTTAATTGGCTCTGGGGCCAACGTCCTGACTTTC. Translation gives CASSLIGSGANVLTF.

This clonotype is deemed medium-sized. The chain couples TRBV7-2 to TRBJ2-1, with a possible D match to TRBD2 (5 bases). CDR1 SGHTA and CDR2 FQGNSA come from the germline V gene. The germline V and J ends were trimmed by 4 bases and 2 bases, with 12 bases remaining between them. CDR3 length: 15 amino acids. The DNA of the CDR3 is TGTGCCAGCAGCTCTGCCCTAGCCACCTACAATGAGCAGTTCTTC. This translates into CASSSALATYNEQFF.

This clonotype is labeled as medium-sized. V gene TRBV19 combines with J gene TRBJ2-6; 7 positions match TRBD1. Trimming took 6 bases from V and 3 from J; bases not matched to a gene: 5. CDR1 LNHDA and CDR2 SQIVND come from the germline V gene (reference sequence). This CDR3 comprises 15 residues. The CDR3 coding sequence is TGTGCCAGTAGGGAACAGGGGTATGGGGCCAACGTCCTGACTTTC. It specifies CASREQGYGANVLTF.

Relative to its sample, this clonotype is medium-sized. This chain links TRBV25-1 with TRBJ2-7; 7 bases are shared with TRBD1. The germline V gene encodes CDR1 MGHDK and CDR2 SYGVNS. CDR3 size: 14 residues. J lost 2 bases, V lost 3 bases, and 4 bases had no gene match. The CDR3 DNA reads as TGTGCCAGCAGTGATCCAGACAGGGCCTACGAGCAGTACTTC. This codes for CASSDPDRAYEQYF.

A few counts support this clonotype. CDR3 amino acids: CASSLLQGADTQYF. The CDR3 region has the DNA TGTGCCAGCAGCTTACTGCAGGGTGCAGATACGCAGTATTTT. The V and J genes are TRBV7-9 and TRBJ2-3; perhaps TRBD1 as D (5 bases). Trimming pared 2 bases from V and 4 bases from J, leaving 10 bases between. Germline values: CDR1 SEHNR, CDR2 FQNEAQ (reference sequence). This CDR3 is 14 amino acids long.

The sample holds a few counts of this clonotype. CDR3 sequence reads: CSVVIGTQLEAFF. For the CDR3, the DNA is TGCAGCGTTGTTATAGGGACCCAGCTTGAAGCTTTCTTT. J is TRBJ1-1 and V is TRBV29-1, with D tentatively TRBD1 (5 bases). The germline V gene encodes CDR1 SQVTM and CDR2 ANQGSEA. The CDR3 extends over 13 amino acids. V was clipped by 4 bases and J by 7 bases, with 16 bases between them.

This sequence joins TRBV18 and TRBJ2-1; 10 bases line up with TRBD1. The V segment lost 4 bases and the J segment 4 bases; nucleotides outside the gene matches: 7. CDR3 length: 16 residues. Germline-derived CDR1 and CDR2 are KGHSH and LQKENI. The CDR3 DNA sequence: TGTGCCAGCTCACGGCGGGACAGGGGCTTATACAATGAGCAGTTCTTC. Translated: CASSRRDRGLYNEQFF.

This clonotype has just a few counts. The V and J genes are TRBV25-1 and TRBJ2-1; D uncertain. Germline V gives CDR1 MGHDK, CDR2 SYGVNS. V dropped 7 bases and J dropped 3 bases, with 4 bases sitting between them. The CDR3 runs 11 residues. The CDR3 sequence is CASTNYNEQFF. The CDR3 nucleotides read TGTGCCAGCACAAACTACAATGAGCAGTTCTTC.

This clonotype rates as medium-sized. V and J are TRBV20-1 and TRBJ1-5, with D possibly matching TRBD1 (5 bases). V was trimmed by 3 bases and J by 4 bases, leaving 19 bases between them. The CDR3 runs 16 residues. Per germline, CDR1 DFQATT and CDR2 SNEGSKA (reference sequence). CDR3 DNA: TGCAGTGCTAGGGATATGGGGGAGATACTAAATCAGCCCCAGCATTTT. Translated: CSARDMGEILNQPQHF.

This clonotype was observed a few times. The chain joins TRBV12-3 or TRBV12-4 to TRBJ2-5; 8 bases are a match to TRBD2. The V gene end was trimmed by 6 bases and the J gene end by 4 bases; junction bases not matched to a gene: 10. This CDR3 contains 15 residues. Here the CDR3 DNA reads TGTGCCAGCAGACCACAAATAAGCGGGGGAGAGACCCAGTACTTC. Translating it yields CASRPQISGGETQYF.

This clonotype rates as large. J is TRBJ1-2 and V is TRBV6-2 or TRBV6-3; unclear D gene. CDR3 size: 14 residues. V was shortened by 6 bases and J by 6 bases, with 17 bases between the two germline ends. Germline values: CDR1 MNHEY, CDR2 SVGEGT. Here the CDR3 reads CASSDTILPHGYTF. The CDR3 DNA sequence: TGTGCCAGCAGCGACACGATCTTGCCCCATGGCTACACCTTC.

This clonotype is labeled as medium-sized. V is TRBV9 and J is TRBJ2-1; D may match TRBD1 or TRBD2 (5 bases each). The germline V gene has CDR1 SGDLS and CDR2 YYNGEE. With 4 bases removed from V and 8 bases from J, the gap between germline ends came to 19 bases. The CDR3 spans 15 residues. The CDR3 here is CASSPTGARIDEQFF. CDR3 coding DNA: TGTGCCAGCAGCCCCACCGGGGCGAGAATCGATGAGCAGTTCTTC.